This paragraph covers one T cell receptor beta chain sequence. A few counts support this clone. The specificity of this receptor is unknown. No base quality values were provided; no much bigger clone lies one nucleotide off. According to the germline V gene (reference sequence), CDR1 reads DFQATT and CDR2 reads SNEGSKA. Measured from the cysteine to the phenylalanine, the CDR3 is 11 residues long. Only the CDR3 region is kept as DNA, spanning 33 bases read in frame from base 1. The V end loses 5 bases and the J end loses 2 bases, and a stretch of 6 bases separates them. The sample comes from a study of beta chain features in type 1 diabetes (dated by TCRdb to between 2017 and 2018). At the level of the whole study: Patients and healthy donors did not differ in mean age, gender distribution, total cell number or subset yield. Whereas all 28 donors provided naive and central memory subsets, regulatory and stem cell-like memory subsets were isolated from just 8 patients and about 8 healthy donors. The study compared the TCRB repertoires of sorted circulating CD4+ T cell subsets in recently diagnosed type 1 diabetes patients with those in matched healthy donors. A total of roughly 98,000,000 sorted cells were examined across all samples, and RNA yield correlated strongly with the number of cells per subset.

Each donor gave one peripheral blood draw, approximately 110 mL on average, collected into heparinised tubes. A BD FACSAria II and a panel including CD45RO, CCR7, CD25, CD127, CD95 and CD27 were used to sort naive, central memory, regulatory and stem cell-like memory CD4+ T cells. Purity was above 95% for every sorted population. PBMCs were isolated right away by Lymphoprep density gradient centrifugation and were stained directly, without culture. Samples were stained and sorted in pairs, with one healthy donor and one patient per experiment, so that batch effects were minimized. The High Capacity cDNA Reverse Transcription Kit was used to reverse transcribe all of the isolated RNA, meaning that expressed TCRB transcripts were what got sequenced. Naive, central memory and regulatory T cell samples underwent deep immunoSEQ sequencing, averaging approximately 3.3 million total reads per sample. Sorted cells were lysed in RLT buffer, and RNA was extracted using DNase-treated RNeasy Micro or Mini kits according to cell number. To prevent cross-contamination, every cell subset was processed on its own, while patient and healthy donor samples were processed together. Using the immunoSEQ multiplex PCR, TCRB sequences were amplified from cDNA into 87-bp fragments spanning the CDR3 region. The amplicons were sequenced using the Illumina HiSeq platform. The original pipeline was this. PCR bias was computationally corrected using synthetic template baselines, reads within Hamming distance 2 were collapsed, and singletons that could not be merged were discarded. Reads were aligned against IMGT so that V, D and J genes, CDR3 length and insertions or deletions at six rearrangement sites could be assigned. Clonotype counts were normalized to sorted cell number within each subset before computing true diversity and Gini coefficients with the tcR R package. The overlap coefficient, calculated on TCRB nucleotide sequences, was used to measure repertoire sharing. Out-of-frame TCRB sequences from naive cells were analyzed as a proxy for the pre-selection repertoire. TCRdb took this table from immuneACCESS and kept in-frame rearrangements with V and J called. Such tables lack part of the clones; where checked against another copy, unresolved V genes explain under half of the gap, and the rest is unexplained. D and trimming come from the DNA, and the V and J calls and clone size come from that table. The sample data list 400,000 to 500,000 clones, and over 11% of these were observed just once. The ten largest account for about 0.04% of the sample.

General study outcomes and caveats: At VDJ recombination sites, patients with type 1 diabetes made fewer insertions and deleted more nucleotides, a pattern implying thymic rearrangement abnormalities. In all four CD4+ subsets, TCRB CDR3 length was moderately but significantly shorter in type 1 diabetes patients. Naive, central memory and regulatory TCRB repertoires appeared more similar among patients than among healthy donors. HLA sub-analyses involved small numbers of individuals, so any influence of HLA type on TCRB rearrangement remained unresolved. Shorter templates might be favored by PCR, yet because patient and control samples were amplified and corrected together, any such skew would affect both groups equally. Sequencing cDNA rather than genomic DNA could over-represent highly expressing activated cells, although activation and CD3 levels did not differ between groups.

The sequence is built from TRBV20-1 and TRBJ2-5; a confident D gene designation cannot be given. The sequenced sample was naive CD4+ T cells from blood. The cell subset or site tag for this specimen amounts to: true naive CD4+ T cells. The TCR was taken from a man aged 25-45 years in good health. The CDR3 region has the sequence CSAEYQETQYF. The nucleotide sequence is TGCAGTGCTGAGTATCAAGAGACCCAGTACTTC.